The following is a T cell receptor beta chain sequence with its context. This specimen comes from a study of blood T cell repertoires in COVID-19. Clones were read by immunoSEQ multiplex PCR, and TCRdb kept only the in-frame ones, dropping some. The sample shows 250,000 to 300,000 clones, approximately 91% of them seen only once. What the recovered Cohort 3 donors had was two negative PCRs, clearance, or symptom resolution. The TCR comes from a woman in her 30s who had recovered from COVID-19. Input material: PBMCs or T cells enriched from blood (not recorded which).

The CDR3 here is CASSFGSNQPQHF. The DNA for the CDR3 is TGTGCCAGCAGCTTCGGTAGCAATCAGCCCCAGCATTTT. The genes are TRBV11-2 and TRBJ1-5; unclear D gene. The germline gives CDR1 SGHAT, CDR2 FQNNGV. Trimming pared 3 bases from V and 0 bases from J, leaving 3 bases between. The CDR3 contains 13 residues.